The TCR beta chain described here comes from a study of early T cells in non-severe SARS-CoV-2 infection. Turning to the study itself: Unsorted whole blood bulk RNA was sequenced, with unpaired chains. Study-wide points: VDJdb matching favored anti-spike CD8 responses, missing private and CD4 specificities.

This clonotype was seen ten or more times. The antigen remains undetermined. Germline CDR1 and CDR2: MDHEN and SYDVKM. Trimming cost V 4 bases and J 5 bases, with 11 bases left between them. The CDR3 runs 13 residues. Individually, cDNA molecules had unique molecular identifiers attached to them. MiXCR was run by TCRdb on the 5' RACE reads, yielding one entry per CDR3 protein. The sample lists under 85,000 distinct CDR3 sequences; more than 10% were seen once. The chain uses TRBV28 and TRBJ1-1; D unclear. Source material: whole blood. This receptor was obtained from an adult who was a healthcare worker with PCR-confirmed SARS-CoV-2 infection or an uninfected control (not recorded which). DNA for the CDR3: TGTGCCAGCAGTTATCGGAGGAGTACTGAAGCTTTCTTT. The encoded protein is CASSYRRSTEAFF.